This is a list of T cell receptor beta chains from one sample in a study of patients and donors after allogeneic stem cell transplantation. TCRdb called the RT-PCR reads again in MiXCR, with one record for every CDR3 protein. The sample lists some 960,000 distinct CDR3 sequences; approximately 18% were seen once. What was sequenced was blood, either unsorted or a sorted T cell fraction (not recorded which). These TCRs come from a human donor who was either an allogeneic HSCT recipient or a stem cell or donor lymphocyte infusion donor (not recorded which). It is not recorded whose cells these are; they may come from a transplant donor. Each CDR3 is given with its conserved first and last residue. Fields, in order: V gene, clone size, D gene, J gene, CDR3 DNA, CDR3 protein. D genes are given only for firm matches. Clone size is stated in some rows and not others, as once, few, many or a class when expanded.

V: TRBV6-1
size: NA
D: NA
J: TRBJ2-7
DNA: TGTGCCAGCAGTCGCAAGGGACAAGACTACGAGCAGTACTTC
CDR3: CASSRKGQDYEQYF

V: TRBV4-3
size: NA
D: NA
J: TRBJ1-2
DNA: TGCGCCAGCAGCCAAGATCGTGTGGGGGGCTATGGCTACACCTTC
CDR3: CASSQDRVGGYGYTF

V: TRBV20-1
size: NA
D: NA
J: TRBJ1-1
DNA: TGCAGTGCTATATATCAGGGGAAGGTGGGAGCTTTCTTT
CDR3: CSAIYQGKVGAFF

V: TRBV11-2
size: few
D: NA
J: TRBJ2-7
DNA: TGTGCCAGCAGCTTAGATTATGAGGGAAGGGCCTCCTACGAGCAGTACTTC
CDR3: CASSLDYEGRASYEQYF

V: TRBV9
size: few
D: TRBD2
J: TRBJ2-1
DNA: TGTGCCAGCAGCGTTAGGGGACTAGCGGGAGTTGGCAATGAGCAGTTCTTC
CDR3: CASSVRGLAGVGNEQFF

V: TRBV7-8
size: once
D: TRBD1
J: TRBJ2-5
DNA: TGTGCCAGCAGCCCTATACCGGGACAGGGGGCGGAGACCCAGTACTTC
CDR3: CASSPIPGQGAETQYF

V: TRBV4-1
size: few
D: NA
J: TRBJ2-4
DNA: TGCGCCAGCAGCCCCAGAGTAGCCAAAAACATTCAGTACTTC
CDR3: CASSPRVAKNIQYF

V: TRBV28
size: few
D: NA
J: TRBJ2-7
DNA: TGTGCCAGCAGTTTGGAGACGGATTCCTACGAGCAGTACTTC
CDR3: CASSLETDSYEQYF

V: TRBV4-3
size: NA
D: NA
J: TRBJ2-3
DNA: TGCGCCAGCAGCCAAGATGGTTTTGTGGGGGCTACGCAGTATTTT
CDR3: CASSQDGFVGATQYF

V: TRBV13
size: NA
D: NA
J: TRBJ2-2
DNA: TGTGCCAGCAGTCCGTTCTCGTCGAACACCGGGGAGCTGTTTTTT
CDR3: CASSPFSSNTGELFF

V: TRBV7-9
size: NA
D: TRBD2
J: TRBJ2-7
DNA: TGTGCCAGCAGCTCAGGGACTAGCGTCACCTACGAGCAGTACTTC
CDR3: CASSSGTSVTYEQYF

V: TRBV7-2
size: few
D: NA
J: TRBJ2-7
DNA: TGTGCCAGCAGCTTCCCTACTCTTCGAGAGCAGTACTTC
CDR3: CASSFPTLREQYF

V: TRBV5-1
size: NA
D: NA
J: TRBJ1-3
DNA: TGCGCCAGCAGCTTGGCCGTAGGGGGCTCTGGAAACACCATATATTTT
CDR3: CASSLAVGGSGNTIYF

V: TRBV9
size: NA
D: TRBD1
J: TRBJ2-7
DNA: TGTGCCAGCAACCCTCAGGGGGAGTCCTACGAGCAGTACTTC
CDR3: CASNPQGESYEQYF

V: TRBV10-3
size: few
D: TRBD2
J: TRBJ2-1
DNA: TGTGCCATGGGGAGCGGGGGGGCCAATGAGCAGTTCTTC
CDR3: CAMGSGGANEQFF

V: TRBV2
size: NA
D: TRBD1
J: TRBJ2-7
DNA: TGTGCCAGCAGCTACGACAGGGGGTTCCCCTACGAGCAGTACTTC
CDR3: CASSYDRGFPYEQYF

V: TRBV19
size: NA
D: TRBD1
J: TRBJ1-1
DNA: TGTGCCAGTAGGGCGGACAGGACCACTGAAGCTTTCTTT
CDR3: CASRADRTTEAFF

V: TRBV5-1
size: few
D: NA
J: TRBJ2-1
DNA: TGCGCCAGCAGCCTCAGAGTTACTAGCCCCAATGAGCAGTTCTTC
CDR3: CASSLRVTSPNEQFF

V: TRBV9
size: few
D: NA
J: TRBJ2-7
DNA: TGTGCCAGCAGCGTTTCAACAGGATACGAGCAGTACTTC
CDR3: CASSVSTGYEQYF

V: TRBV5-1
size: few
D: NA
J: TRBJ1-1
DNA: TGCGCCAGCAGCTCCGGCCTACCCGGCACTGAAGCTTTCTTT
CDR3: CASSSGLPGTEAFF

V: TRBV2
size: few
D: TRBD1
J: TRBJ1-1
DNA: TGTGCCAGCAGGGTAACAGGGGGCGATAATCGGAACACTGAAGCTTTCTTT
CDR3: CASRVTGGDNRNTEAFF

V: TRBV16
size: few
D: NA
J: TRBJ1-1
DNA: TGTGCCAGCAGCCAATCCCGCCAGACGAACACTGAAGCTTTCTTT
CDR3: CASSQSRQTNTEAFF

V: TRBV27
size: few
D: NA
J: TRBJ2-7
DNA: TGTGCCAGCAGTCGGTCGGGGGCGAGGGAGCAGTACTTC
CDR3: CASSRSGAREQYF

V: TRBV12-3/TRBV12-4
size: few
D: TRBD1
J: TRBJ1-1
DNA: TGTGCCAGCAGCCAACAGGGGGGTGTTACTGAAGCTTTCTTT
CDR3: CASSQQGGVTEAFF

V: TRBV20-1
size: NA
D: NA
J: TRBJ2-7
DNA: TGCAGTGCTAGAGGATACGGAGACCTCTACGAGCAGTACTTC
CDR3: CSARGYGDLYEQYF

V: TRBV27
size: few
D: TRBD1
J: TRBJ2-7
DNA: TGTGCCGTTTATGGGACAGGGAGAGGCGAGCAGTACTTC
CDR3: CAVYGTGRGEQYF

V: TRBV7-9
size: NA
D: NA
J: TRBJ1-3
DNA: TGTGCCAGCAGCCGAGGAACAGAGACTACTGGAAACACCATATATTTT
CDR3: CASSRGTETTGNTIYF

V: TRBV25-1
size: once
D: TRBD1
J: TRBJ1-1
DNA: TGTGCCAGCCGGAGGGGGCACACTGAAGCTTTCTTT
CDR3: CASRRGHTEAFF

V: TRBV24-1
size: many
D: TRBD1
J: TRBJ1-1
DNA: TGTGCCACCATGGCCCCGACAGGGAAAGCTTTCTTT
CDR3: CATMAPTGKAFF

V: TRBV25-1
size: NA
D: TRBD2
J: TRBJ2-3
DNA: TGTGCCAGCAGTGAATCTAGAGCGCTAGCGGGGGCAGATACGCAGTATTTT
CDR3: CASSESRALAGADTQYF

V: TRBV20-1
size: NA
D: TRBD2
J: TRBJ2-3
DNA: TGCAGTGCTAGAGACGTGTTAGCGGGAGTAATGGATACGCAGTATTTT
CDR3: CSARDVLAGVMDTQYF

V: TRBV21-1
size: few
D: NA
J: TRBJ1-4
DNA: TGTGCCAGCAGCCAAAGGAAGATAGCTAATGAAAAACTGTTTTTT
CDR3: CASSQRKIANEKLFF

V: TRBV2
size: NA
D: NA
J: TRBJ1-2
DNA: TGTGCCAGCAGTGATAGGTGGTCTAGCCGCCCCTATGGCTACACCTTC
CDR3: CASSDRWSSRPYGYTF

V: TRBV20-1
size: NA
D: NA
J: TRBJ2-7
DNA: TGCAGTGCTAGAGGCATAGGGAAACCCTACGAGCAGTACTTC
CDR3: CSARGIGKPYEQYF

V: TRBV12-3/TRBV12-4
size: many
D: NA
J: TRBJ2-1
DNA: TGTGCCAGCGCGCGGGCCCTTAGAGAGCAGTTCTTC
CDR3: CASARALREQFF

V: TRBV12-3/TRBV12-4
size: few
D: NA
J: TRBJ1-1
DNA: TGTGCCAGCAGGGTGGCAGGGCCAGCTTTCTTT
CDR3: CASRVAGPAFF

V: TRBV6-2/TRBV6-3
size: NA
D: NA
J: TRBJ2-7
DNA: TGTGCCAGCAGTTACGACGGGGCATACGAGCAGTACTTC
CDR3: CASSYDGAYEQYF

V: TRBV12-3/TRBV12-4
size: many
D: NA
J: TRBJ1-5
DNA: TGTGCCAGCACCATTAGAAAACGGGCCCAGAAGGGCAATCAGCCCCAGCATTTT
CDR3: CASTIRKRAQKGNQPQHF

V: TRBV3-1
size: NA
D: TRBD1
J: TRBJ1-1
DNA: TGTGCCAGCAGCCAAGGACAGGGGAGCGCTGAAGCTTTCTTT
CDR3: CASSQGQGSAEAFF

V: TRBV6-7
size: NA
D: NA
J: TRBJ2-2
DNA: TGTGCCAGCAGTCGAGGGACCCGGGGAACCGGGGAGCTGTTTTTT
CDR3: CASSRGTRGTGELFF

V: TRBV7-6
size: NA
D: NA
J: TRBJ2-2
DNA: TGTGCCAGCAGCTTAGTGGGGTCTTACACCGGGGAGCTGTTTTTT
CDR3: CASSLVGSYTGELFF

V: TRBV20-1
size: once
D: TRBD2
J: TRBJ2-5
DNA: TGCAGTGCTAGGGTTAGCGGGACCGAGACCCAGTACTTC
CDR3: CSARVSGTETQYF

V: TRBV9
size: NA
D: NA
J: TRBJ1-3
DNA: TGTGCCAGCAGCGGCGGTTCGCTTGGAGGAAACACCATATATTTT
CDR3: CASSGGSLGGNTIYF

V: TRBV24-1
size: few
D: NA
J: TRBJ2-5
DNA: TGTGCCACCAGAGAGCGGACAAAAGAGACCCAGTACTTC
CDR3: CATRERTKETQYF

V: TRBV24-1
size: few
D: NA
J: TRBJ2-5
DNA: TGTGCCACCAGTGATTTCTACAGAAACCAAGAGACCCAGTACTTC
CDR3: CATSDFYRNQETQYF

V: TRBV20-1
size: NA
D: TRBD1
J: TRBJ1-2
DNA: TGCAGTGCTAGGGGACCGGGACAGGGCCTCTATGGCTACACCTTC
CDR3: CSARGPGQGLYGYTF

V: TRBV27
size: few
D: NA
J: TRBJ1-2
DNA: TGTGCCAGCAGTCCAAAGCCTAGGGGCTATGGCTACACCTTC
CDR3: CASSPKPRGYGYTF

V: TRBV12-3/TRBV12-4
size: few
D: TRBD1
J: TRBJ2-7
DNA: TGTGCCAGCAGTAAAAGGGACAGCACCTACGAGCAGTACTTC
CDR3: CASSKRDSTYEQYF

V: TRBV12-3/TRBV12-4
size: NA
D: NA
J: TRBJ2-7
DNA: TGTGCCAGCAGTTCGCCTCCGGGGGCAACCTACGAGCAGTACTTC
CDR3: CASSSPPGATYEQYF

V: TRBV7-2
size: few
D: NA
J: TRBJ1-3
DNA: TGTGCCAGCAGCCGGCCCCCCCCTGGAAACACCATATATTTT
CDR3: CASSRPPPGNTIYF

V: TRBV12-3/TRBV12-4
size: few
D: NA
J: TRBJ2-5
DNA: TGTGCCAGCAGCCCGGACACCCTTATCGAGACCCAGTACTTC
CDR3: CASSPDTLIETQYF

V: TRBV10-3
size: few
D: NA
J: TRBJ2-7
DNA: TGTGCCATCAGGAGGGACGGAAGCTCCTACGAGCAGTACTTC
CDR3: CAIRRDGSSYEQYF